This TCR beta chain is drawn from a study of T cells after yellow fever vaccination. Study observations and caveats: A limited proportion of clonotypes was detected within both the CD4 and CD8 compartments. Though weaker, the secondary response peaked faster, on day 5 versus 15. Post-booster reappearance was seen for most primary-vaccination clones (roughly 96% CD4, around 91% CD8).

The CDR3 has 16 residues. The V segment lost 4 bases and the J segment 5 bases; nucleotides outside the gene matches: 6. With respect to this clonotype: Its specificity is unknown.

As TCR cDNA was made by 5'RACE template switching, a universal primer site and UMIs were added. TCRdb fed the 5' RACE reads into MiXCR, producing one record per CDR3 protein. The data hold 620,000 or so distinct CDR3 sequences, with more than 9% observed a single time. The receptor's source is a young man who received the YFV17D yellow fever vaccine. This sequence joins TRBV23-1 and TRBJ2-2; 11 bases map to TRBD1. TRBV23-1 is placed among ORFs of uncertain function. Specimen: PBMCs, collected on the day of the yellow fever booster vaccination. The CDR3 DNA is TGCGCCAGCAGTCCCGGGACAGGGGGTAGGACCGGGGAGCTGTTTTTT. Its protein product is CASSPGTGGRTGELFF.